Presented here are 27 T cell receptor beta chains from one specimen sequenced in a study of T cells in Graves' hyperthyroidism and ophthalmopathy. TCR beta CDR3 region amplification was performed from RNA transcripts. TCR CDR3 underwent first-round RT-PCR with the HTBI primer set. TCRdb passed the multiplex PCR reads through MiXCR, listing each CDR3 protein once. Among approximately 640,000 distinct CDR3 sequences, roughly 46% were seen once, and the ten largest hold under 8%. The sequenced sample was peripheral blood or thyroid tissue (not recorded which). The receptors derive from an adult man with Graves' disease, either hyperthyroidism or ophthalmopathy (not recorded which).

This clonotype was recorded at least ten times. This sequence joins TRBV7-9 and TRBJ2-2; 13 nucleotides align to TRBD2. The CDR3 has 17 residues. From germline, CDR1 is SEHNR and CDR2 FQNEAQ (reference sequence). V was pared by 6 bases and J by 4 bases, with 8 bases of the junction left unmatched. The CDR3 DNA reads TGTGCCAGCAGTGAACTAGCGGGGGGGCCTGGCACCGGGGAGCTGTTTTTT. This sequence encodes CASSELAGGPGTGELFF.

With respect to this clonotype: Mismatch with germline at one junction end may stem from a read error. V and J are TRBV7-3 and TRBJ2-2; the D gene is possibly TRBD2 (5 bases). The CDR3 totals 15 residues. Germline V gene data show CDR1 as SGHTA and CDR2 as FQGTGA. This CDR3 reads CVSSPSGGNTGELFF. The CDR3 nucleotides are TGTGTCAGCAGCCCCAGCGGAGGGAACACCGGGGAGCTGTTTTTT.

The V call is TRBV5-1, the J call TRBJ2-5, with 13 bases aligning to TRBD2. The CDR3 runs to 17 residues. With V trimmed by 0 bases and J by 6 bases, 8 bases remained unmatched. In germline, CDR1 is SGHRS, CDR2 YFSETQ. CDR3: CASSLELAGGLLKTQYF. CDR3 nucleotide sequence: TGCGCCAGCAGCTTGGAACTAGCGGGGGGGCTCCTGAAGACCCAGTACTTC.

Many counts were recorded for this clonotype. The rearrangement uses TRBV29-1 and TRBJ1-1, with D uncertain. Per germline, CDR1 SQVTM and CDR2 ANQGSEA. This CDR3 contains 14 residues. Trimming stripped 6 bases from V and 11 bases from J, with 25 bases between. CDR3 amino acids: CSVPLSGPGTEAFF. As DNA, the CDR3 is TGCAGCGTCCCACTATCCGGACCGGGTACGGAGGCTTTCTTT.

The V gene is TRBV7-9, the J gene TRBJ1-1; possible D gene TRBD1, 6 bases. CDR1 and CDR2 (germline): SEHNR, FQNEAQ (reference sequence). V lost 5 bases and J lost 1, with 23 bases in between. CDR3 length equals 18 residues. This chain's CDR3 is CASSTPGHPPRPNTEAFF. CDR3 sequence (DNA): TGTGCCAGCAGCACCCCGGGACACCCACCCCGCCCGAACACTGAAGCTTTCTTT.

This clonotype was seen ten or more times. V gene TRBV7-2 combines with J gene TRBJ2-7, with 13 bases lining up with TRBD2. With V trimmed by 5 bases and J by 6 bases, 7 bases remained unmatched. CDR1 is SGHTA, CDR2 FQGNSA, per germline. The CDR3 is 15 residues long. For the CDR3, the DNA is TGTGCCAGCAGCCTGGGACTAGCGGGACCCTCCGAGCAGTACTTC. Amino acids: CASSLGLAGPSEQYF.

This clonotype was detected ten times or more. The chain joins TRBV15 to TRBJ1-3; tentative D call: TRBD1 (5 bases). The CDR3 consists of 15 residues. Trimming took 0 bases from V and 4 from J, leaving 10 bases between them. Germline V lookup: CDR1 LNHNV, CDR2 YYDKDF (reference sequence). CDR3 sequence: CATSRDGGDGNTIYF. The DNA for the CDR3 is TGTGCCACCAGCAGAGATGGAGGGGACGGAAACACCATATATTTT. The whole variable domain, filled in from reference TRBV15 and TRBJ1-3, reads DAMVIQNPRYQVTQFGKPVTLSCSQTLNHNVMYWYQQKSSQAPKLLFHYYDKDFNNEADTPDNFQSRRPNTSFCFLDIRSPGLGDTAMYLCATSRDGGDGNTIYFGEGSWLTVV.

This sequence joins TRBV19 and TRBJ1-3, with TRBD1 matching 8 bases. Per germline, CDR1 LNHDA and CDR2 SQIVND (reference sequence). V lost 3 bases to trimming and J lost 8 bases; unmatched junction nucleotides: 9. The CDR3 loop spans 15 amino acids. Here the CDR3 DNA reads TGTGCCAGTAGTATGACAGGGGCAGGAGGCTACACCATATATTTT. Translated, it gives CASSMTGAGGYTIYF. Complete variable domain (other parts from reference TRBV19 and TRBJ1-3): DGGITQSPKYLFRKEGQNVTLSCEQNLNHDAMYWYRQDPGQGLRLIYYSQIVNDFQKGDIAEGYSVSREKKESFPLTVTSAQKNPTAFYLCASSMTGAGGYTIYFGEGSWLTVV.

This clonotype is a singleton in its sample. The gene calls are TRBV2 and TRBJ1-1; 10 bases are a match to TRBD1. V gave up 5 bases and J gave up 0 bases; unmatched junction bases: 6. The CDR3 spans 16 residues. Germline V lookup: CDR1 SNHLY, CDR2 FYNNEI. CDR3 sequence: CASSLMGTGVNTEAFF. The CDR3 coding sequence is TGTGCCAGCAGTCTGATGGGGACAGGGGTGAACACTGAAGCTTTCTTT. Together with reference TRBV2 and TRBJ1-1, the CDR3 gives the full variable domain: EPEVTQTPSHQVTQMGQEVILRCVPISNHLYFYWYRQILGQKVEFLVSFYNNEISEKSEIFDDQFSVERPDGSNFTLKIRSTKLEDSAMYFCASSLMGTGVNTEAFFGQGTRLTVV.

This clonotype appeared many times. The chain uses TRBV7-2 and TRBJ1-4, with 8 bases fitting TRBD1. The ends lost 5 bases at V and 8 bases at J; junction bases unmatched: 10. Germline CDR1 SGHTA, CDR2 FQGNSA. The CDR3 is 15 amino acids. CDR3 loop: CASSVGQGRIEKLFF. The CDR3 DNA follows: TGTGCCAGCAGCGTAGGACAGGGACGTATCGAAAAACTGTTTTTT.

This clonotype turned up a few times. The chain carries TRBV7-9 and TRBJ2-2; D ambiguous. Per the germline V gene, CDR1 is SEHNR and CDR2 is FQNEAQ (reference sequence). The V end was cut by 5 bases, the J end by 7 bases, with 11 bases between. The CDR3 consists of 13 residues. The CDR3 DNA reads as TGTGCCAGCAGCAATACCCCGGGCGGGGAGCTGTTTTTT. Protein sequence: CASSNTPGGELFF.

This clonotype was detected a few times. The junction does not match germline at one end; this may be a read error. J is TRBJ2-7 and V is TRBV7-7; no clear D gene. Germline CDR1 SSHAT, CDR2 FNYEAQ (reference sequence). This CDR3 region has 13 residues. The CDR3 nucleotides are TGTGCTAGCAGCTTATCTGGTTCCTCCGAGCAGTACTTC. Its protein product is CASSLSGSSEQYF.

J is TRBJ2-7 and V is TRBV9; 8 bases align to TRBD2. V shed 6 bases and J 7 bases; nucleotides not matched to a gene: 12. CDR3 size: 14 residues. The germline V gene encodes CDR1 SGDLS and CDR2 YYNGEE. The CDR3: CASTLGAGDSEQYF. CDR3 DNA: TGTGCCAGCACCCTAGGAGCGGGGGATTCGGAGCAGTACTTC.

This clonotype was counted between two and nine times. V and J are TRBV5-4 and TRBJ1-1; no clear D gene. The CDR3 is made up of 16 amino acids. CDR1 SGHNT and CDR2 YYREEE come from the germline V gene (reference sequence). V was trimmed by 4 bases and J by 3 bases, leaving 19 bases between them. The CDR3 region is CASSQVLQRYYTEAFF. CDR3 coding DNA: TGTGCCAGCAGCCAAGTGCTACAGAGGTATTACACTGAAGCTTTCTTT.

The rearrangement joins TRBV9 to TRBJ2-7, with 7 bases aligning to TRBD2. Germline assignment: CDR1 SGDLS and CDR2 YYNGEE. This CDR3 is 16 amino acids long. Trimming at V came to 5 bases and at J to 2 bases, leaving 13 bases not matched to a gene. This CDR3 reads CASSYTQRGGTYEQYF. The CDR3 DNA reads as TGTGCCAGCAGTTACACCCAGCGGGGCGGAACCTACGAGCAGTACTTC. Together with reference TRBV9 and TRBJ2-7, the CDR3 gives the full variable domain: DSGVTQTPKHLITATGQRVTLRCSPRSGDLSVYWYQQSLDQGLQFLIQYYNGEERAKGNILERFSAQQFPDLHSELNLSSLELGDSALYFCASSYTQRGGTYEQYFGPGTRLTVT.

In this sample, this clonotype turned up a few times. This chain's CDR3 is CAPFFGYTF. CDR3 nucleotide sequence: TGTGCCCCTTTCTTTGGCTACACCTTC. This chain connects TRBV24-1 to TRBJ1-2; D is unclear. The V end lost 12 bases, the J end lost 7 bases, and 8 bases lay between the germline ends. This CDR3 comprises 9 residues. Germline assignment: CDR1 KGHDR and CDR2 SFDVKD.

This clonotype has ten or more counts. The CDR3 protein is CASSKGTNTEAFF. CDR3 coding DNA: TGCGCCAGCAGCAAAGGGACTAACACTGAAGCTTTCTTT. This sequence joins TRBV10-2 and TRBJ1-1, with D possibly being TRBD1 (5 bases). The CDR3 sequence is 13 residues long. Germline lookup yields CDR1 WSHSY and CDR2 SAAADI. V gave up 6 bases and J gave up 2 bases, with 10 bases separating them.

The V and J genes are TRBV10-3 and TRBJ2-7, with D possibly TRBD1 on 5 matching bases. This CDR3 contains 13 residues. V was shortened by 0 bases and J by 5 bases, with 8 bases between the two germline ends. Germline V gene data show CDR1 as ENHRY and CDR2 as SYGVKD. CDR3 nucleotide sequence: TGTGCCATCAGTGAGTCGAAAGGGGACGAGCAGTACTTC. Translating gives CAISESKGDEQYF.

On this clonotype itself: A junction boundary mismatches the germline segment, possibly from a read error. The V call is TRBV7-2, the J call TRBJ2-7, with TRBD2 matching over 13 bases. The CDR3 is made up of 15 amino acids. From germline, CDR1 is SGHTA and CDR2 FQGNSA. CDR3 in DNA: TGTGCCAGTAGTGGGGGGACTAGCGGGGACTACGAGCAGTGCTTC. It yields the protein CASSGGTSGDYEQCF.

A word on this clonotype: Possible read error: a much larger clone is one base away. V is TRBV15 and J is TRBJ2-7, with D perhaps given as TRBD1 or TRBD2 (6 bases each). The CDR3 has 15 residues. Trimming shortened V by 5 bases and J by 2 bases, and 16 bases separated the two germline ends. CDR1 is LNHNV and CDR2 is YYDKDF in the germline V gene (reference sequence). The CDR3 reads CATSLTTGATYEQYF. The CDR3 nucleotides read TGTGCCACCAGCTTAACGACGGGGGCGACCTACGAGCAGTACTTC.

The V call is TRBV5-1, the J call TRBJ1-1, with D hard to call. The CDR3 has 14 residues. Trimming pared 3 bases from V and 2 bases from J, leaving 11 bases between. Germline V gene lookup returns CDR1 SGHRS and CDR2 YFSETQ. This CDR3 is CASSSMDGNTEAFF. The CDR3 nucleotides are TGCGCCAGCAGCTCGATGGACGGTAACACTGAAGCTTTCTTT.

V usage is TRBV20-1 and J usage is TRBJ1-5, with 7 bases matching TRBD1. The CDR3 totals 14 residues. CDR1 and CDR2 from the germline V gene are DFQATT and SNEGSKA (reference sequence). Trimming at V came to 5 bases and at J to 1 base, leaving 5 bases not matched to a gene. The CDR3 bases are TGCAGTGCTGAGACAGGGTTCAGCAATCAGCCCCAGCATTTT. This codes for CSAETGFSNQPQHF.

As to this clonotype: Compared with germline, one end of the junction differs, possibly owing to a read error. The chain joins TRBV10-3 to TRBJ1-4, with TRBD1 matching over 7 bases. The germline gives CDR1 ENHRY, CDR2 SYGVKD. This CDR3 has 13 residues. This chain's CDR3 is CAISEYGGGELLF. The CDR3 bases are TGTGCCATCAGTGAGTATGGAGGGGGCGAACTGCTTTTT.

This clonotype came up many times. The chain joins TRBV5-6 to TRBJ2-7; 8 bases line up with TRBD1. This CDR3 spans 14 amino acids. Trimming removed 0 bases from V and 7 bases from J; junction bases left unmatched: 6. Germline CDR1 is SGHDT and CDR2 is YYEEEE. The CDR3 is CASSLVQGAGEQYF. CDR3 bases: TGTGCCAGCAGCTTGGTGCAGGGGGCAGGAGAGCAGTACTTC. Filled out from reference TRBV5-6 and TRBJ2-7, the complete variable domain reads DAGVTQSPTHLIKTRGQQVTLRCSPKSGHDTVSWYQQALGQGPQFIFQYYEEEERQRGNFPDRFSGHQFPNYSSELNVNALLLGDSALYLCASSLVQGAGEQYFGPGTRLTVT.

Here the CDR3 DNA reads TGTGCCAGCAGTTTTCGGGCAGTGGGTGAAAAACTGTTTTTT. It translates to CASSFRAVGEKLFF. The chain is built from TRBV25-1 and TRBJ1-4; D not resolved. V lost 5 bases, J lost 7 bases, and 14 bases lay in between. The germline V gene encodes CDR1 MGHDK and CDR2 SYGVNS. The CDR3 is 14 amino acids. Combining the CDR3 with reference TRBV25-1 and TRBJ1-4 gives the whole variable domain EADIYQTPRYLVIGTGKKITLECSQTMGHDKMYWYQQDPGMELHLIHYSYGVNSTEKGDLSSESTVSRIRTEHFPLTLESARPSHTSQYLCASSFRAVGEKLFFGSGTQLSVL.

This clonotype came up many times. The chain recombines TRBV7-9 with TRBJ1-2; D remains ambiguous. The CDR3 contains 13 residues. The germline V gene has CDR1 SEHNR and CDR2 FQNEAQ (reference sequence). Trimming removed 2 bases at V and 4 bases at J, with 8 bases between. This CDR3 is CASSLRGPYGYTF. Here the CDR3 DNA reads TGTGCCAGCAGCTTACGAGGGCCCTATGGCTACACCTTC.

In this sample, this clonotype turned up a few times. V is TRBV7-2 and J is TRBJ1-5; 11 positions match TRBD1. CDR3 length equals 16 residues. V shed 5 bases, J shed 8 bases, and the junction held 11 bases outside the gene matches. Germline-derived CDR1 and CDR2 are SGHTA and FQGNSA. This CDR3 is CASSPGQGARPEPQHF. DNA for the CDR3: TGTGCCAGCAGCCCCGGACAGGGGGCGCGGCCGGAGCCCCAGCATTTT.